This T cell receptor beta chain was recovered during a study of cytomegalovirus exposure and HLA in healthy donors. Overall study context: The approximately 690 first-cohort repertoires and the 130 or so validation repertoires shared the same platform, a later analysis reported. Study-wide findings and caveats: The authors enumerated roughly 160 TCR beta chains as linked to cytomegalovirus. It was reported that the classifier diagnosed cytomegalovirus status with high specificity and sensitivity in both the original and validation cohorts. Specificity for CMV antigens was confirmed in vitro for a few of the CMV-associated chains.

Sequenced by immunoSEQ multiplex PCR; TCRdb stores in-frame clones only, minus some. The sample lists roughly 350,000 clones; around 86% were seen once. Germline CDR1 and CDR2: SNHLY and FYNNEI. CDR3 length equals 12 residues. V was shortened by 3 bases and J by 8 bases, with 8 bases between the two germline ends. The sample holds a few counts of this clone. Antigen: not known. The receptor comes from a woman between 18 and 30 years old in good health and CMV-seronegative. J is TRBJ1-3 and V is TRBV2; D gene unclear. The sample was PBMCs. The CDR3 protein is CASSDNSDTIYF. CDR3 nucleotide sequence: TGTGCCAGCAGTGACAACAGTGACACCATATATTTT.